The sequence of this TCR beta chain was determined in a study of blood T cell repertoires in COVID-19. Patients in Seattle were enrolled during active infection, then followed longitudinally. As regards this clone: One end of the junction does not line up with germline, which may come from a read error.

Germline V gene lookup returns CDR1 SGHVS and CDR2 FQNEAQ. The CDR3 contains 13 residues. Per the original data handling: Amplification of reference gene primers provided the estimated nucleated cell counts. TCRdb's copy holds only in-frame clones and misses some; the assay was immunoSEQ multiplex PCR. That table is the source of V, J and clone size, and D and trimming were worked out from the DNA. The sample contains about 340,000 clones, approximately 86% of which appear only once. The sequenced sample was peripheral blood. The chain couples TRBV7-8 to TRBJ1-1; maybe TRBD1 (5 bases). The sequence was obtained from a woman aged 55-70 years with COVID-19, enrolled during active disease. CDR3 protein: CASSLDSPSRAFF. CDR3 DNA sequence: TGTGCCAGCAGTTTAGACAGCCCCTCTCGAGCTTTCTTT.